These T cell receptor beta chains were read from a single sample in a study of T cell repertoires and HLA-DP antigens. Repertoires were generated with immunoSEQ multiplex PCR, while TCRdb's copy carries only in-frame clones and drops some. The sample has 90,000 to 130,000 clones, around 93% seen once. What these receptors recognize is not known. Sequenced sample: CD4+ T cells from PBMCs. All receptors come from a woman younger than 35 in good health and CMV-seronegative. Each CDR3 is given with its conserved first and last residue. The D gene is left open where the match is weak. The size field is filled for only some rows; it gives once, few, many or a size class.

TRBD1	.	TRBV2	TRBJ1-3	CASSDRGQGGNTIYF	TGTGCCAGCAGTGACAGGGGGCAAGGTGGAAACACCATATATTTT
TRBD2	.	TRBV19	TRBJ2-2	CASSAVAGALTGELFF	TGTGCCAGTAGTGCGGTAGCGGGGGCTTTGACCGGGGAGCTGTTTTTT
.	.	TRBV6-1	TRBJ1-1	CASRDPTGTTEAFF	TGTGCCAGCAGGGATCCAACAGGAACCACTGAAGCTTTCTTT
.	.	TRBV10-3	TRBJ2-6	CAIESSGANVLTF	TGTGCCATTGAAAGCTCTGGGGCCAACGTCCTGACTTTC
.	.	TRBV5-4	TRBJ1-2	CASSFKPQGRYGYTF	TGTGCCAGCAGCTTTAAACCGCAGGGCCGTTATGGCTACACCTTC
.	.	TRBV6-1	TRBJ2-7	CASSGATGPYEQYF	TGTGCCAGCAGTGGCGCGACAGGCCCCTACGAGCAGTACTTC
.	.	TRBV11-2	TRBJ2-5	CASSLREATQYF	TGTGCCAGCAGCTTACGGGAAGCGACCCAGTACTTC
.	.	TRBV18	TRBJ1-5	CASSSLGDRSQPQHF	TGTGCCAGCTCATCCCTCGGCGATAGGAGTCAGCCCCAGCATTTT
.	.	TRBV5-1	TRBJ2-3	CASSGSRTDTQYF	TGCGCCAGCAGCGGGAGTCGGACAGATACGCAGTATTTT
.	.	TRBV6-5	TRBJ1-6	CASSYSIGYNSPLHF	TGTGCCAGCAGTTACTCCATAGGGTATAATTCACCCCTCCACTTT
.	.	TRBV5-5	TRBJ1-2	CASSRAGWSDGYTF	TGTGCCAGCAGCCGAGCAGGGTGGTCAGATGGCTACACCTTC
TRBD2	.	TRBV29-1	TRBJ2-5	CSVESGGRGAQYF	TGCAGCGTTGAAAGCGGGGGCCGGGGAGCCCAGTACTTC
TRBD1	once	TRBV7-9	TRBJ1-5	CASSLGRQGAQPQHF	TGTGCCAGCAGCTTAGGGCGGCAGGGGGCCCAGCCCCAGCATTTT
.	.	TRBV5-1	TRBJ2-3	CASSLILADTQYF	TGCGCCAGCAGCTTGATTTTGGCGGATACGCAGTATTTT
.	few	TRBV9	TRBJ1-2	CASSVEEDVYGYTF	TGTGCCAGCAGCGTAGAGGAGGATGTCTATGGCTACACCTTC
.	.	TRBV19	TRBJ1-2	CASFPGTDHSGGYTF	TGTGCCAGTTTCCCCGGGACTGACCACTCGGGGGGCTACACCTTC
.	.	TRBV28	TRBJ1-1	CASSSPGFPVEAFF	TGTGCCAGCAGTTCACCTGGTTTTCCAGTAGAAGCTTTCTTT
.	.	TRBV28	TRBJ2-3	CASSLRPGTSTDTQYF	TGTGCCAGCAGTTTAAGGCCCGGGACTAGCACAGATACGCAGTATTTT
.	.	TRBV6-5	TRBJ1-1	CASSYLTPPSTEAFF	TGTGCCAGCAGTTACCTGACACCACCCAGCACTGAAGCTTTCTTT
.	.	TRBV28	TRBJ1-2	CATSTGGARGYTF	TGTGCCACCAGCACCGGGGGAGCTAGGGGCTACACCTTC
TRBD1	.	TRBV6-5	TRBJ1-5	CASSPGQGNQPQHF	TGTGCCAGCAGCCCGGGACAGGGGAATCAGCCCCAGCATTTT
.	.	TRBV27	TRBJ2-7	CASSSIGRSYEQYF	TGTGCCAGCAGTTCGATCGGCCGCTCCTACGAGCAGTACTTC
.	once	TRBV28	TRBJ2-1	CASRSRGGSYNEQFF	TGTGCCAGCAGGTCTCGGGGCGGTTCCTACAATGAGCAGTTCTTC
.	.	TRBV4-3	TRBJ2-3	CGGADTQYF	TGCGGCGGGGCAGATACGCAGTATTTT
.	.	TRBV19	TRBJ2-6	CASVQPGSGANVLTF	TGTGCCAGTGTGCAACCCGGGTCCGGGGCCAACGTCCTGACTTTC
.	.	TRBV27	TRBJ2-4	CASMELAKNIQYF	TGTGCCAGCATGGAACTAGCCAAAAACATTCAGTACTTC
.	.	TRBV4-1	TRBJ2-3	CASSQEGVYTQYF	TGCGCCAGCAGCCAAGAGGGCGTGTATACGCAGTATTTT
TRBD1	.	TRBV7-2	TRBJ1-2	CASSLVVDRDYGYTF	TGTGCCAGCAGCTTAGTGGTCGACAGGGACTACGGCTACACCTTC